The T cell receptor beta chain under discussion was sequenced for a study of cytomegalovirus exposure and HLA in healthy donors. Study-wide background: Counted in an early data release were tens of millions of unique TCRs from HLA-typed donors.

CDR1 is WNHNN and CDR2 is SYGVQD in the germline V gene (reference sequence). The CDR3 has 16 residues. V was shortened by 2 bases and J by 0 bases, with 12 bases between the two germline ends. This clone was seen a single time. Both 60 Vbeta primers and 13 Jbeta primers went into the PCR. In the original processing: Later, an analysis found roughly 80 million unique TCR beta chains, and about 10 million of these were shared. The repertoire was sequenced with immunoSEQ multiplex PCR; TCRdb's copy has only in-frame clones and lacks some. V and J calls and clone size are those listed in that table; D and trimming were worked out from the DNA. The data hold approximately 160,000 clones, with under 90% observed a single time.

This chain links TRBV10-1 with TRBJ2-3; no definite D call. The TCR was taken from a man aged 25 to 40 in good health and CMV-seropositive. The sample was PBMCs. The DNA for the CDR3 is TGCGCCAGCAGTGAGACTGACACTGATAGCACAGATACGCAGTATTTT. It encodes CASSETDTDSTDTQYF.